This note documents a single TCR beta chain sequence. There is no known antigen for this receptor. The input lacks base qualities; no much larger clone sits a single base away. The listed sequencing device is Illumina HiSeq 1500. Using fastp trimming at Q25 and MiXCR clonotype assembly, TCRdb reanalyzed the public sequencing data and kept in-frame beta chains. Each entry is one CDR3 protein sequence, shown with its most common DNA and genes. For this sample the table gives nearly 700,000 distinct CDR3 sequences, of which roughly 36% were detected only once. About 20% of the sample is taken by the ten largest. The sample is drawn from a study of T cell repertoires in cytomegalovirus infection (dated by TCRdb to 2018 to 2020). Regarding the research as a whole: The peptide stimulations were aimed at well-studied HLA-B-restricted epitopes as well as recently identified HLA-C-restricted CMV epitopes, whose presentation resists viral immunomodulation. Donor HLA type was relevant to the analysis, as public TCR beta signatures indicated carriage of CMV infection together with the matching HLA type.

The germline V gene supplies CDR1 MGHRA and CDR2 YSYEKL. The CDR3 measures 15 amino acids from cysteine to phenylalanine. Just the 45-base CDR3 DNA is kept, in frame starting at base 1. Trimming accounts for 4 bases at V and 3 bases at J, while the number of junction bases matched to no gene is 5. Study-level results and caveats: The ex vivo response was dominated by HLA-C-restricted CMV-specific TCR beta clonotypes, which also provided the single most frequent clonotype in two of eight donors. In both this cohort and an independent approximately 370-donor cohort, the cumulative frequency of public TCR beta family members distinguished carriers of CMV infection plus the relevant HLA type.

The treatment or condition tag for this specimen amounts to: in vitro stimulation with specific CMV peptide epitopes to enrich CMV-specific T cells. Material: cultured PBMCs, obtained from culture after CMV antigen stimulation. The chain links TRBV4-1 with TRBJ2-5; 10 central nucleotides agree with TRBD2. The TCR was taken from a human donor in good health (CMV status not recorded). Some clones in this sample may be carry-over from other donors' samples. The CDR3 protein is CASSRLGLAEETQYF. Here is the DNA: TGCGCCAGCAGCCGGCTCGGACTAGCGGAAGAGACCCAGTACTTC.